This note documents a single TCR beta chain sequence. The assay was immunoSEQ multiplex PCR, and TCRdb's table has in-frame clones only and misses some. The sample includes about 29,000 clones, roughly 87% of them seen just once. The data are from a study of control samples from healthy donors and cancer patients. The receptor's source is a female donor with melanoma. Sequencing was performed on formalin-fixed, paraffin-embedded tissue.

As DNA, the CDR3 is TGTGCCAGCAGTGGCCCCGGGACGGAGAATGAAAAACTGTTTTTT. Protein sequence: CASSGPGTENEKLFF. The chain joins TRBV2 to TRBJ1-4; perhaps TRBD1 as D (5 bases). The CDR3 has 15 amino acids. Germline V gives CDR1 SNHLY, CDR2 FYNNEI. Trimming took 4 bases from V and 5 from J, leaving 14 bases between them.